These T cell receptor beta chains were read from a single sample in a study. TCRdb itself ran the RT-PCR reads through MiXCR, one entry per CDR3 protein. Of almost 700,000 distinct CDR3 sequences in the sample, 12% to 15% were seen once. Source material: memory CD4+ T cells from blood. The receptors here all came from a female donor in good health, serving as a healthy control. Each CDR3 is given with its conserved first and last residue. The order of the fields is D gene, V gene, clone size, J gene, CDR3 protein, CDR3 DNA. The D gene is left open where the match is weak. Only some rows state a clone size, as once, few, many or a class for expanded clones.

d_call: .
v_call: TRBV10-3
clone_size: many
j_call: TRBJ2-5
cdr3_aa: CAISESRGYQETQYF
cdr3_nt: TGTGCCATCAGTGAGTCACGGGGGTACCAAGAGACCCAGTACTTC

d_call: .
v_call: TRBV10-3
clone_size: many
j_call: TRBJ1-1
cdr3_aa: CAISESGPLRTEAFF
cdr3_nt: TGTGCCATCAGTGAGTCCGGCCCGTTGAGGACTGAAGCTTTCTTT

d_call: .
v_call: TRBV6-2/TRBV6-3
clone_size: many
j_call: TRBJ1-2
cdr3_aa: CASRNMGLFGYTF
cdr3_nt: TGTGCCAGCAGGAACATGGGTCTGTTCGGCTACACCTTC

d_call: TRBD2
v_call: TRBV10-3
clone_size: many
j_call: TRBJ2-7
cdr3_aa: CAIKVAGGNSYEQYF
cdr3_nt: TGTGCCATCAAAGTAGCGGGAGGCAATAGTTACGAGCAGTACTTC

d_call: .
v_call: TRBV12-3/TRBV12-4
clone_size: once
j_call: TRBJ1-1
cdr3_aa: CASSLGVFGTEAFF
cdr3_nt: TGTGCCAGCAGTTTAGGCGTCTTTGGGACTGAAGCTTTCTTT

d_call: TRBD2
v_call: TRBV2
clone_size: once
j_call: TRBJ2-1
cdr3_aa: CASSSTSGSGSEQFF
cdr3_nt: TGTGCCAGCAGCTCGACTAGCGGGAGTGGAAGTGAGCAGTTCTTC

d_call: .
v_call: TRBV19
clone_size: few
j_call: TRBJ2-2
cdr3_aa: CASSIDPSIGFGELFF
cdr3_nt: TGTGCCAGTAGTATAGATCCGTCAATCGGGTTCGGGGAGCTGTTTTTT

d_call: .
v_call: TRBV29-1
clone_size: many
j_call: TRBJ1-1
cdr3_aa: CSAPVEDTEAFF
cdr3_nt: TGCAGCGCCCCGGTCGAGGACACTGAAGCTTTCTTT

d_call: TRBD1
v_call: TRBV5-1
clone_size: .
j_call: TRBJ2-5
cdr3_aa: CASSSKPGTGFVETQYF
cdr3_nt: TGCGCCAGCAGCTCAAAACCCGGGACAGGGTTTGTCGAGACCCAGTACTTC

d_call: .
v_call: TRBV7-2
clone_size: .
j_call: TRBJ2-7
cdr3_aa: CASSFRTDAYEQYF
cdr3_nt: TGTGCCAGCAGCTTTAGGACAGACGCCTACGAGCAGTACTTC

d_call: .
v_call: TRBV7-8
clone_size: few
j_call: TRBJ2-7
cdr3_aa: CASSAGFFEQYF
cdr3_nt: TGTGCCAGCAGCGCAGGGTTTTTCGAGCAGTACTTC

d_call: TRBD1
v_call: TRBV9
clone_size: few
j_call: TRBJ1-2
cdr3_aa: CASSPGGGTLNYGYTF
cdr3_nt: TGTGCCAGCAGCCCAGGGGGCGGAACTCTTAACTATGGCTACACCTTC

d_call: TRBD2
v_call: TRBV7-2
clone_size: .
j_call: TRBJ2-1
cdr3_aa: CASSVRGGAVYNEQFF
cdr3_nt: TGTGCCAGCAGCGTCCGCGGGGGAGCGGTTTACAATGAGCAGTTCTTC

d_call: .
v_call: TRBV15
clone_size: many
j_call: TRBJ2-3
cdr3_aa: CATSRVVGSVDTDTQYF
cdr3_nt: TGTGCCACCAGCAGAGTGGTTGGGTCGGTAGACACAGATACGCAGTATTTT

d_call: .
v_call: TRBV6-1
clone_size: few
j_call: TRBJ1-2
cdr3_aa: CASSQQDTQLLGYTF
cdr3_nt: TGTGCCAGCAGTCAACAGGATACCCAACTCCTTGGCTACACCTTC

d_call: .
v_call: TRBV20-1
clone_size: .
j_call: TRBJ2-3
cdr3_aa: CSAHGPTLRTDTQYF
cdr3_nt: TGCAGTGCCCATGGACCCACTCTCCGCACAGATACGCAGTATTTT

d_call: TRBD1
v_call: TRBV3-1
clone_size: once
j_call: TRBJ1-2
cdr3_aa: CASSQVHRGLGYTF
cdr3_nt: TGTGCCAGCAGCCAAGTTCACAGGGGGCTAGGCTACACCTTC

d_call: TRBD1
v_call: TRBV18
clone_size: .
j_call: TRBJ1-1
cdr3_aa: CASSLGPDRMNTEAFF
cdr3_nt: TGTGCCAGCTCACTGGGCCCGGACAGGATGAACACTGAAGCTTTCTTT

d_call: .
v_call: TRBV7-9
clone_size: .
j_call: TRBJ1-2
cdr3_aa: CASSLNLNYGYTF
cdr3_nt: TGTGCCAGCAGCTTAAATCTAAACTATGGCTACACCTTC

d_call: TRBD1
v_call: TRBV7-8
clone_size: .
j_call: TRBJ1-1
cdr3_aa: CASSYQGGDTEAFF
cdr3_nt: TGTGCCAGCAGCTACCAGGGGGGGGACACTGAAGCTTTCTTT

d_call: TRBD2
v_call: TRBV29-1
clone_size: few
j_call: TRBJ2-7
cdr3_aa: CSVEDSGRSYEQYF
cdr3_nt: TGCAGCGTTGAAGATAGCGGGAGATCCTACGAGCAGTACTTC

d_call: .
v_call: TRBV30
clone_size: many
j_call: TRBJ2-3
cdr3_aa: CAWRIDPAAGTQYF
cdr3_nt: TGTGCCTGGAGGATCGATCCGGCGGCCGGTACGCAGTATTTT

d_call: .
v_call: TRBV27
clone_size: few
j_call: TRBJ1-1
cdr3_aa: CASRPGARYTEAFF
cdr3_nt: TGTGCCAGCAGACCGGGGGCTAGGTACACTGAAGCTTTCTTT

d_call: .
v_call: TRBV30
clone_size: .
j_call: TRBJ1-1
cdr3_aa: CAWTPEGIRAFF
cdr3_nt: TGTGCCTGGACCCCGGAGGGGATTAGAGCTTTCTTT

d_call: .
v_call: TRBV18
clone_size: few
j_call: TRBJ2-5
cdr3_aa: CASSTRGAQETQYF
cdr3_nt: TGTGCCAGCTCAACCCGGGGGGCCCAAGAGACCCAGTACTTC

d_call: .
v_call: TRBV6-5
clone_size: few
j_call: TRBJ1-2
cdr3_aa: CASSYQRTAHYGYTF
cdr3_nt: TGTGCCAGCAGTTACCAAAGGACAGCCCACTATGGCTACACCTTC

d_call: .
v_call: TRBV20-1
clone_size: few
j_call: TRBJ1-1
cdr3_aa: CSAREGIAATYTEAFF
cdr3_nt: TGCAGTGCTAGAGAGGGAATTGCCGCTACCTACACTGAAGCTTTCTTT

d_call: .
v_call: TRBV20-1
clone_size: few
j_call: TRBJ2-3
cdr3_aa: CSARAPSRSTDTQYF
cdr3_nt: TGCAGTGCTAGGGCCCCATCGAGGTCCACAGATACGCAGTATTTT

d_call: TRBD1
v_call: TRBV12-3/TRBV12-4
clone_size: many
j_call: TRBJ2-1
cdr3_aa: CASSKGQGAYNEQFF
cdr3_nt: TGTGCCAGCAGCAAAGGACAGGGGGCTTACAATGAGCAGTTCTTC

d_call: .
v_call: TRBV6-1
clone_size: many
j_call: TRBJ1-1
cdr3_aa: CASSEARLMNTEAFF
cdr3_nt: TGTGCCAGCAGTGAAGCCCGGCTAATGAACACTGAAGCTTTCTTT

d_call: .
v_call: TRBV20-1
clone_size: .
j_call: TRBJ2-1
cdr3_aa: CSTRDPLRGNEQFF
cdr3_nt: TGCAGTACTAGAGACCCCCTAAGGGGGAATGAGCAGTTCTTC

d_call: TRBD1
v_call: TRBV7-3
clone_size: many
j_call: TRBJ2-2
cdr3_aa: CASGTGSVAGELFF
cdr3_nt: TGTGCCAGCGGGACAGGTTCAGTGGCCGGGGAGCTGTTTTTT

d_call: .
v_call: TRBV20-1
clone_size: few
j_call: TRBJ2-5
cdr3_aa: CSARDPGGGETQYF
cdr3_nt: TGCAGTGCTAGAGATCCTGGGGGTGGGGAGACCCAGTACTTC

d_call: .
v_call: TRBV20-1
clone_size: many
j_call: TRBJ2-7
cdr3_aa: CSARDPDGGSYEQYF
cdr3_nt: TGCAGTGCTAGAGACCCTGACGGGGGATCCTACGAGCAGTACTTC